What follows are 25 T cell receptor beta chains derived from one specimen sequenced in a study of blood T cell repertoires in COVID-19. Assay used: immunoSEQ multiplex PCR; TCRdb lists only in-frame clones, some missing. The sample lists around 160,000 clones, approximately 90% occurring once. The sequencing sample was made of peripheral blood. The receptors shown here come from a man in his late teens or twenties with acute or convalescent COVID-19.

The rearrangement links TRBV7-8 to TRBJ2-2; perhaps TRBD2 as D (6 bases). This CDR3 spans 16 amino acids. Trimming pared 0 bases from V and 1 base from J, leaving 9 bases between. Per germline, CDR1 SGHVS and CDR2 FQNEAQ. This CDR3 is CASSLAGGLNTGELFF. The CDR3 DNA is TGTGCCAGCAGCTTAGCGGGGGGTCTGAACACCGGGGAGCTGTTTTTT.

This chain connects TRBV6-1 to TRBJ2-7, with D possibly matching TRBD2 (5 bases). This CDR3 region has 15 residues. Trimming took off 2 bases at V and 6 bases at J, with 17 bases between the two ends. CDR1 and CDR2 from the germline V gene are MNHNS and SASEGT. The CDR3: CASSESIAGDTEQYF. In nucleotides, the CDR3 is TGTGCCAGCAGTGAATCGATAGCCGGGGATACCGAGCAGTACTTC.

The V and J genes are TRBV12-5 and TRBJ2-2; D ambiguous. Trimming removed 0 bases at V and 4 bases at J, with 9 bases between. The CDR3 spans 15 residues. The germline V gene encodes CDR1 LGHNT and CDR2 FRNRAP. Here the CDR3 DNA reads TGTGCTAGTGGTTTGGTACTCCGAGGCACCGGGGAGCTGTTTTTT. It encodes CASGLVLRGTGELFF.

The chain uses TRBV18 and TRBJ1-1; D call uncertain. This CDR3 region has 13 residues. The germline V gene has CDR1 KGHSH and CDR2 LQKENI. With 3 bases removed from V and 8 bases from J, the gap between germline ends came to 13 bases. CDR3 DNA sequence: TGTGCCAGCTCACCCCCTGAGGCGGCCGAAGCTTTCTTT. It translates to CASSPPEAAEAFF. The full variable domain, its missing parts supplied by reference TRBV18 and TRBJ1-1, is NAGVMQNPRHLVRRRGQEARLRCSPMKGHSHVYWYRQLPEEGLKFMVYLQKENIIDESGMPKERFSAEFPKEGPSILRIQQVVRGDSAAYFCASSPPEAAEAFFGQGTRLTVV.

V and J are TRBV19 and TRBJ1-2, with TRBD1 as a possible D gene (5 bases). Germline V lookup: CDR1 LNHDA, CDR2 SQIVND (reference sequence). With 0 bases removed from V and 2 bases from J, the gap between germline ends came to 16 bases. The CDR3 sequence is 17 residues long. The CDR3 here is CASSIDLPGGRNYGYTF. CDR3 coding DNA: TGTGCCAGTAGTATAGATTTGCCCGGGGGACGGAACTATGGCTACACCTTC.

This clone was counted only a few times. The chain recombines TRBV10-3 with TRBJ1-5; 10 bases map to TRBD1. Unmatched junction bases numbered 3, after V lost 3 bases and J lost 4 bases. This CDR3 spans 15 amino acids. CDR1 and CDR2 (germline): ENHRY, SYGVKD. CDR3 bases: TGTGCCATCAGTGAAACGGACAGGGGGAATCAGCCCCAGCATTTT. Its translation: CAISETDRGNQPQHF.

The CDR3 loop reads CASSQPGTRRNSPLHF. DNA of the CDR3: TGTGCCAGCAGCCAACCTGGGACAAGGAGAAATTCACCCCTCCACTTT. V and J are TRBV3-1 (or the pseudogene TRBV3-2) and TRBJ1-6; possible D gene TRBD1, 6 bases. CDR1 is LGHDT, CDR2 YNNKEL, per germline (reference sequence). With 2 bases removed from V and 7 bases from J, the gap between germline ends came to 15 bases. This CDR3 is 16 amino acids long.

This chain uses TRBV6-5 with TRBJ2-1; TRBD2 aligns across 7 bases. J gave up 8 bases and V 11 bases, and 15 bases lay outside the gene matches. The length of the CDR3 is 14 residues. The germline gives CDR1 MNHEY, CDR2 SVGAGI. CDR3 sequence reads: CAGGTYGGVDEQFF. Written as DNA, the CDR3 is TGTGCCGGCGGGACTTATGGGGGGGTTGATGAGCAGTTCTTC.

This clone has only a few counts. The chain carries TRBV4-2 and TRBJ1-5; D not resolved. Germline CDR1 LGHNA, CDR2 YNFKEQ. The CDR3 totals 17 residues. Trimming took 0 bases from V and 2 from J, leaving 14 bases between them. The CDR3 sequence: CASSQDRRVRGNQPQHF. CDR3 nucleotides: TGTGCCAGCAGCCAAGATAGGAGGGTCCGAGGCAATCAGCCCCAGCATTTT.

The chain links TRBV19 to TRBJ2-3; tentative D call: TRBD1 (5 bases). Per the germline V gene, CDR1 is LNHDA and CDR2 is SQIVND (reference sequence). Trimming cost V 5 bases and J 2 bases, with 14 bases left between them. The CDR3 is 15 amino acids. The CDR3: CASSFEGVPTDTQYF. The CDR3 DNA follows: TGTGCCAGTAGTTTTGAAGGGGTTCCCACAGATACGCAGTATTTT.

This rearrangement joins TRBV7-9 to TRBJ1-2; no clear D gene. With 10 bases removed from V and 2 bases from J, the gap between germline ends came to 11 bases. CDR1 is SEHNR, CDR2 FQNEAQ, per germline (reference sequence). This CDR3 comprises 12 residues. The CDR3 DNA reads TGTGCCACCCTGGTAGAGAACTATGGCTACACCTTC. It yields the protein CATLVENYGYTF.

The chain employs TRBV28 and TRBJ1-1; 11 bases map to TRBD1. CDR3 length: 13 residues. The J segment lost 5 bases and the V segment lost 6 bases, leaving 2 bases of the junction unmatched. Germline loops: CDR1 MDHEN, CDR2 SYDVKM. CDR3: CASRRDRGTEAFF. The CDR3 DNA sequence: TGTGCCAGCAGGCGGGACAGGGGGACTGAAGCTTTCTTT.

This clone was detected once. The rearrangement uses TRBV9 and TRBJ1-2; a possible D gene is TRBD1 (5 bases). This CDR3 is 14 amino acids long. V lost 4 bases and J 6 bases, leaving 16 bases between the germline ends. The germline V gene has CDR1 SGDLS and CDR2 YYNGEE. The CDR3 is CASSLDMGRNGYTF. In DNA form, the CDR3 reads TGTGCCAGCAGCCTGGACATGGGGAGGAATGGCTACACCTTC.

This clone was seen once. The chain recombines TRBV30 with TRBJ1-5; TRBD1 is a possible D gene (5 bases). Trimming shortened V by 2 bases and J by 1 base, and 6 bases separated the two germline ends. The CDR3 contains 13 residues. Per germline, CDR1 GTSNPN and CDR2 SVGIG (reference sequence). The CDR3 bases are TGTGCCTGGAGTCCAGGGAGCAATCAGCCCCAGCATTTT. Its translation: CAWSPGSNQPQHF.

The rearrangement joins TRBV11-2 to TRBJ2-2; D is ambiguous. Trimming stripped 4 bases from V and 6 bases from J, with 12 bases between. The CDR3 is 14 residues long. CDR1 and CDR2 from the germline V gene are SGHAT and FQNNGV. CDR3 nucleotide sequence: TGTGCCAGCAGCTGGGTCCTCAGGTCCGGGGAGCTGTTTTTT. This codes for CASSWVLRSGELFF.

J is TRBJ2-1 and V is TRBV19; TRBD2 matches at 8 bases. Germline loops: CDR1 LNHDA, CDR2 SQIVND (reference sequence). The CDR3 is 16 amino acids. With 7 bases clipped from V and 1 base from J, the junction kept 9 bases outside the gene matches. The CDR3 DNA follows: TGTGCCAGTACCCTGACTAGCGCATCATCCTACAATGAGCAGTTCTTC. Translated, it gives CASTLTSASSYNEQFF.

The chain carries TRBV29-1 and TRBJ1-2; D gene ambiguous. The length of the CDR3 is 11 residues. Germline V gene sequence: CDR1 SQVTM, CDR2 ANQGSEA. The V and J ends lost 1 base and 8 bases respectively, with 8 bases between them. CDR3 DNA sequence: TGCAGCGTTGAAGCGGGATGGGGCTACACCTTC. Translation: CSVEAGWGYTF.

This chain joins TRBV5-6 and TRBJ2-5; 7 positions agree with TRBD1. Trimming cost V 4 bases and J 4 bases; bases outside gene matches: 10. Germline V gene data show CDR1 as SGHDT and CDR2 as YYEEEE. The length of the CDR3 is 15 residues. The CDR3 sequence: CASSQTGTVGETQYF. The CDR3 region has the DNA TGTGCCAGCAGCCAAACCGGGACAGTGGGAGAGACCCAGTACTTC.

The V call is TRBV6-5, the J call TRBJ1-5; 7 bases line up with TRBD1. From germline, CDR1 is MNHEY and CDR2 SVGAGI. After removal of 11 bases from V and 2 bases from J, the junction contained 3 bases not matched to a gene. CDR3 length: 12 amino acids. The CDR3 is CAHGQGNQPQHF. The DNA for the CDR3 is TGTGCCCATGGACAGGGCAATCAGCCCCAGCATTTT.

The chain is built from TRBV7-9 and TRBJ2-3, with D perhaps TRBD1 (6 bases). From germline, CDR1 is SEHNR and CDR2 FQNEAQ (reference sequence). The V and J ends lost 4 bases and 0 bases respectively, with 11 bases between them. The CDR3 sequence is 15 residues long. The CDR3 loop reads CASSSGQTSTDTQYF. The CDR3 DNA reads as TGTGCCAGCAGCTCAGGACAGACTAGCACAGATACGCAGTATTTT.

This clone was counted once. The rearrangement joins TRBV7-9 to TRBJ2-7; no definite D call. Germline CDR1 is SEHNR and CDR2 is FQNEAQ (reference sequence). V was clipped by 1 base and J by 6 bases, with 7 bases between them. This CDR3 has 12 amino acids. The CDR3 spells CASSLGGGEQYF. Here the CDR3 DNA reads TGTGCCAGCAGCTTAGGAGGTGGCGAGCAGTACTTC.

CDR3 in amino acids: CASSPPAGYNSPLHF. As DNA, the CDR3 is TGTGCCAGCAGTCCCCCGGCAGGTTATAATTCACCCCTCCACTTT. This chain joins TRBV2 and TRBJ1-6; D is ambiguous. Trimming pared 5 bases from V and 4 bases from J, leaving 12 bases between. Germline CDR1 SNHLY, CDR2 FYNNEI. CDR3 length: 15 residues.

This chain joins TRBV19 and TRBJ1-1, with D possibly matching TRBD1 (5 bases). The V gene's germline CDR1 is LNHDA and CDR2 SQIVND (reference sequence). This CDR3 contains 15 residues. The V end was cut by 3 bases, the J end by 3 bases, with 14 bases between. The CDR3 is CASSMGQGLDTEAFF. CDR3 DNA sequence: TGTGCCAGTAGTATGGGGCAGGGTTTGGACACTGAAGCTTTCTTT.

The chain has TRBV27 and TRBJ1-5; D is uncertain. The germline V gene has CDR1 MNHEY and CDR2 SMNVEV (reference sequence). Trimming removed 3 bases from V and 4 bases from J, with 22 bases in between. The length of the CDR3 is 18 residues. DNA of the CDR3: TGTGCCAGCAGTTTTGTGGTCGTAGGGTTTTGGAGGAATCAGCCCCAGCATTTT. Protein: CASSFVVVGFWRNQPQHF.

In this sample, this clone turned up once. V usage is TRBV7-9 and J usage is TRBJ2-7; 10 nucleotides agree with TRBD2. In germline, CDR1 is SEHNR, CDR2 FQNEAQ (reference sequence). The CDR3 length is 14 residues. With 5 bases clipped from V and 2 bases from J, the junction kept 3 bases outside the gene matches. Here the CDR3 DNA reads TGTGCCAGCAGCCCTAGCGGGGGTGCCTACGAGCAGTACTTC. Translating it yields CASSPSGGAYEQYF.